This paragraph covers one T cell receptor beta chain sequence. Germline loops: CDR1 MNHEY, CDR2 SMNVEV (reference sequence). The CDR3 consists of 16 residues. V dropped 6 bases and J dropped 3; count of bases not matched to a gene: 13. The data were obtained in a study of cytomegalovirus exposure and HLA in healthy donors. Sequencing used immunoSEQ multiplex PCR; TCRdb keeps in-frame clones, though not all of them. Altogether about 190,000 clones are present, about 86% being singletons, with the ten largest covering around 2.8%. Sequencing was done on a sample of PBMCs. This chain links TRBV27 with TRBJ2-7, with 8 bases identical to TRBD1. This TCR was recovered from a woman aged 18-29 years in good health and CMV-seropositive. The CDR3 bases are TGTGCCAGCAGCTTACGAAGACAGGGGCCCCTCTACGAGCAGTACTTC. This sequence encodes CASSLRRQGPLYEQYF.